This entry lists 13 T cell receptor beta chains sequenced from one sample in a study of CD8+CD57+ T cells in acquired aplastic anemia. Patients chosen for sequencing had CD8+CD57+ cells that had expanded, as shown by flow cytometry. TCR beta VDJ and CDR3 profiles were obtained from a genomic DNA template. TCRdb called the reads again in MiXCR, with one record for every CDR3 protein. In the table there are about 40,000 distinct CDR3 sequences, roughly three fifths of which are singletons. The specimen sequenced was sorted CD4+, CD8+, or CD8+CD57+ T cells (not recorded which) from PBMCs. The origin of the receptors is a human donor with aplastic anemia.

The chain has TRBV28 and TRBJ2-2; 11 bases agree with TRBD1. The CDR3 totals 15 residues. V shed 6 bases, J shed 6 bases, and the junction held 6 bases outside the gene matches. Germline V gives CDR1 MDHEN, CDR2 SYDVKM. Here the CDR3 reads CASRYGQGAAGELFF. The CDR3 nucleotides are TGTGCCAGCAGATACGGACAGGGGGCTGCCGGGGAGCTGTTTTTT.

By share of the sample, this clonotype is medium-sized. This chain uses TRBV10-1 with TRBJ1-6; no firm D call. Trimming stripped 6 bases from V and 7 bases from J, with 7 bases between. Germline CDR1 is WNHNN and CDR2 is SYGVQD (reference sequence). The CDR3 loop spans 12 amino acids. This CDR3 reads CASRIKNSPLHF. CDR3 DNA: TGCGCCAGCAGGATTAAGAATTCACCCCTCCACTTT.

The chain is built from TRBV20-1 and TRBJ2-1, with 9 positions matching TRBD1. The CDR3 is made up of 14 amino acids. Trimming took 5 bases from V and 7 from J; bases not matched to a gene: 9. CDR1 DFQATT and CDR2 SNEGSKA come from the germline V gene (reference sequence). The CDR3 is CSARGQGPYNEQFF. As DNA, the CDR3 is TGCAGTGCTCGGGGACAGGGACCTTATAATGAGCAGTTCTTC.

The genes are TRBV11-3 and TRBJ2-7, with D unclear. CDR1 and CDR2 from the germline V gene are SGHNT and YENEEA. CDR3 size: 12 residues. V shed 1 base and J shed 5 bases, with 6 bases lying between them. CDR3 residues: CASSLADHEQYF. The CDR3 DNA reads as TGTGCCAGCAGCTTAGCGGACCACGAGCAGTACTTC.

The chain is built from TRBV25-1 and TRBJ2-2; perhaps TRBD1 as D (7 bases). The germline CDR1 and CDR2 sequences are MGHDK and SYGVNS. Trimming removed 5 bases from V and 2 bases from J, with 15 bases in between. The CDR3 sequence is 16 residues long. The CDR3 sequence: CASSPRDSYNTGELFF. The CDR3 region has the DNA TGTGCCAGCAGTCCGCGGGACAGCTACAACACCGGGGAGCTGTTTTTT.

This clonotype was observed a single time. The chain has TRBV15 and TRBJ1-5; TRBD1 is a possible D gene (5 bases). V was pared by 8 bases and J by 0 bases, with 8 bases between. The CDR3 is 13 residues long. Germline CDR1 reads LNHNV; CDR2 reads YYDKDF (reference sequence). CDR3 loop: CATVRDSNQPQHF. CDR3 DNA sequence: TGTGCCACCGTCAGGGATAGCAATCAGCCCCAGCATTTT.

At least ten counts were recorded for this clonotype. The CDR3 ends on some other residue instead of the conserved phenylalanine or tryptophan, so this is likely a read error. Because the CDR3's place on the DNA is in doubt, the DNA is left out and the CDR3 is given as listed by TCRdb. CDR3 protein: CAISDALGYKEV. The chain links TRBV10-3 to TRBJ1-1. With termini counted, the CDR3 has 12 amino acids. Germline V gene data show CDR1 as ENHRY and CDR2 as SYGVKD.

This clonotype was seen at least ten times. The gene calls are TRBV19 and TRBJ1-1, with 7 bases fitting TRBD1. Germline loops: CDR1 LNHDA, CDR2 SQIVND (reference sequence). The CDR3 runs 14 residues. J gave up 6 bases and V 4 bases, and 8 bases lay outside the gene matches. CDR3 in DNA: TGTGCCAGTAGTACCTACCGGGACAGCGCTGAAGCTTTCTTT. Translation: CASSTYRDSAEAFF.

This clonotype appeared many times. This rearrangement joins TRBV5-5 to TRBJ2-5; TRBD1 might be the D (6 bases). V lost 5 bases, J lost 3 bases, and 20 bases lay in between. Germline V CDR1 and CDR2: SGHKS, YYEKEE (reference sequence). The CDR3 totals 16 residues. The CDR3 sequence is CASSSEGGTSKETQYF. In DNA form, the CDR3 reads TGTGCCAGCAGTTCAGAAGGTGGGACATCGAAAGAGACCCAGTACTTC.

The V gene is TRBV2, the J gene TRBJ1-1; D not resolved. Trimming took 8 bases from V and 8 from J, leaving 12 bases between them. Germline values: CDR1 SNHLY, CDR2 FYNNEI. This CDR3 is 11 amino acids long. This CDR3 reads CASGKEIEAFF. The CDR3 DNA sequence: TGTGCCAGCGGGAAGGAGATAGAAGCTTTCTTT.

The sample holds one count of this clonotype. The chain joins TRBV9 to TRBJ2-7; D is possibly TRBD1 or TRBD2 (5 bases each). The V end lost 4 bases, the J end lost 4 bases, and 15 bases lay between the germline ends. The V gene's germline CDR1 is SGDLS and CDR2 YYNGEE. This CDR3 has 14 residues. CDR3 protein: CASSPNRDPYEQYF. In DNA, the CDR3 is TGTGCCAGCAGCCCGAATCGGGACCCTTACGAGCAGTACTTC.

About this clonotype itself: The CDR3 does not end in the conserved phenylalanine or tryptophan, so this is likely a read error. The chain employs TRBV14 and TRBJ1-1, with D unresolved. The V and J ends lost 4 bases and 11 bases respectively, with 14 bases between them. CDR3 length: 12 residues. CDR1 SGHDN and CDR2 FVKESK come from the germline V gene. The CDR3 loop is CASSPGSPEAFS. CDR3 coding DNA: TGTGCCAGCAGCCCTGGGTCGCCGGAGGCTTTCTCT.

The CDR3 coding sequence is TGTGCCAGCAGCAATACAGGGGACGGTCAGCCCCAGCATTTT. Translation gives CASSNTGDGQPQHF. V usage is TRBV5-6 and J usage is TRBJ1-5; 7 nucleotides match TRBD1. J lost 6 bases, V lost 4 bases, and 7 bases had no gene match. The V gene's germline CDR1 is SGHDT and CDR2 YYEEEE. CDR3 length: 14 residues.